This TCR beta chain was sequenced for a study of T cells after yellow fever vaccination (dated by TCRdb to between 2018 and 2021). For context, the study as a whole: The SMART-Seq v4 Ultra Low Input RNA kit was used to prepare libraries from fractions with low cell numbers. To track T-cell clones before and after primary and booster YFV17D yellow fever vaccination, bulk TCR alpha and beta repertoires were sequenced longitudinally. Two healthy male donors, one aged 18 to 30 and one aged 30 to 40 years, made up the cohort. Blood samples were taken at several timepoints before and after primary and secondary immunization, and bulk PBMC replicates and cell subsets were isolated.

The label giving this sample's treatment or condition can be read as: live attenuated yellow fever vaccine strain. At every blood-draw timepoint, two biological replicates of bulk PBMCs were collected. A standard Ficoll-Paque protocol was used to isolate PBMCs from peripheral blood. RNA was extracted with TriZol from bulk PBMCs, CD4 and CD8 fractions, and dextramer-positive and dextramer-negative fractions. At the junction V is shortened by 0 bases and J by 2 bases; bases outside the gene matches: 6. The CDR3 goes from the cysteine to the phenylalanine over 17 residues. CDR3 DNA only is kept here, 51 bases in frame from base 1. CDR1 and CDR2 were assigned from the germline V gene as SGHAT and FQNNGV. As to this clonotype: The clone's antigen remains unknown. No much larger clone exists at a distance of one base, and base qualities are not known.

Synthesis of TCR cDNA relied on 5'RACE template switching, a step that introduced a universal primer site along with unique molecular identifiers. Priming of cDNA synthesis was performed from both the TCR alpha and TCR beta constant segments. Two PCR steps were used to amplify libraries, with sample barcodes and sequencing adapters being added in the second step. Sequencing of the libraries was done on either Illumina HiSeq 2500 (2x100 bp) or NovaSeq (2x150 bp). The authors' pipeline ran thus. MIGEC was used to demultiplex reads and collapse the reads into UMI consensus sequences, and MiXCR was used for V(D)J alignment. Using edgeR on replicate PBMC samples, clonotypes were called vaccine-responding if FDR was below 0.01 and the log2 fold change was above 5 up to day 15. Each bulk clonotype received a CD4 or CD8 identity based on whether the sequenced CD4 or CD8 repertoire contained that clonotype at higher abundance. Through fastp at Q25 and MiXCR, TCRdb rebuilt clones from the public reads, retaining in-frame beta chains. Rows are unified per CDR3 protein, each entry keeping the most common DNA and genes. These V and J calls rely on TCRdb rather than the paper's analysis. This sample comprises around 590,000 distinct CDR3 sequences, roughly 12% of them detected only once. The ten largest clones add up to about 15% of the sample.

The full study reports these points: The secondary T-cell response was found to be weaker but faster than the primary response, with a peak reached on day 5 rather than on day 15. Because only a couple of donors were included in the study, the extent to which the findings can be generalized is limited. A small share of clonotypes was detected in both CD4 and CD8 compartments, with the overlap likely arising from convergent recombination. Computational filtering was needed because FACS-sorted repertoires could contain abundant contaminating clonotypes from the bulk population. After the booster, most of the clones that had expanded following primary vaccination were detected again (almost 98% of CD4 and 80% to 90% of CD8), which suggests that memory was broadly maintained.

The sequenced sample was PBMCs, obtained on the day of the yellow fever booster vaccination. The TCR was taken from a man younger than 45 who received the YFV17D yellow fever vaccine. The chain was built from TRBV11-2 and TRBJ2-1, with TRBD1 matching 8 junction bases. The CDR3 is CASSLDWDRRAYNEQFF. The sequence in DNA is TGTGCCAGCAGCTTAGACTGGGACAGGCGGGCCTACAATGAGCAGTTCTTC.